This T cell receptor beta chain was observed in a study of blood T cell repertoires in COVID-19. Study in general: Samples came from the United States, Italy and Spain, spanning acute and convalescent COVID-19. The cDNA or gDNA used as material had been derived from T cells, B-cell-depleted T cells, or PBMCs.

The junction had 9 bases not matched to a gene; V was cut back by 4 bases and J by 5 bases. The CDR3 length is 15 residues. CDR1 is LGHNA and CDR2 is YNFKEQ in the germline V gene. Methods used by the authors: Amplification with reference gene primers provided the estimates of nucleated cell counts. Assay: immunoSEQ multiplex PCR; the TCRdb copy retains only in-frame clones and omits some. V and J calls and clone size follow that table, whereas D and trimming were derived from the DNA. The table shows about 60,000 clones, with 80% to 90% occurring only once. The gene calls are TRBV4-2 and TRBJ2-3; 7 bases map to TRBD1. The source of this sequence is a human donor in a cohort sampled during active COVID-19. The source material was peripheral blood. CDR3 coding DNA: TGTGCCAGCAGCCGAACAGGGGAAATGCGAGATACGCAGTATTTT. Protein: CASSRTGEMRDTQYF.